The 10 T cell receptor beta chains in this list originate from one sample, sequenced in a study of long-term antiretroviral therapy in people with HIV. A v3.0 immunoSEQ assay was performed at survey level. Measured with immunoSEQ multiplex PCR; TCRdb has only the in-frame clones, and not every one. The sample contains tens of thousands of clones, approximately 90% of which appear only once. Sequencing used unsorted PBMCs, obtained 5.2 years after starting antiretroviral therapy. The receptors derive from a middle-aged woman with HIV.

In nucleotides, the CDR3 is TGTGCCAGCAGTTACTCAGCTAGCGCAGATACGCAGTATTTT. Translating gives CASSYSASADTQYF. This chain uses TRBV6-5 with TRBJ2-3, with D perhaps TRBD2 (6 bases). V was cut by 0 bases and J by 4 bases, with 8 bases left in between. There are 14 residues in the CDR3. Germline CDR1 reads MNHEY; CDR2 reads SVGAGI.

This clone has just one count. The V and J genes are TRBV11-2 and TRBJ2-1; weak D call: TRBD2 (5 bases). The germline CDR1 and CDR2 sequences are SGHAT and FQNNGV. Deletions cut 1 base from V and 9 bases from J, with 7 bases between. The CDR3 extends over 12 amino acids. This chain's CDR3 is CASSLGGSEQFF. Here the CDR3 DNA reads TGTGCCAGCAGCTTAGGTGGGAGTGAGCAGTTCTTC.

CDR3 sequence reads: CASSISLADSYEQYF. DNA of the CDR3: TGTGCCAGTAGTATCTCGCTAGCGGACTCCTACGAGCAGTACTTC. The rearrangement joins TRBV19 to TRBJ2-7; 7 bases are a match to TRBD2. Trimming took 3 bases from V and 0 from J; bases not matched to a gene: 5. Germline CDR1 LNHDA, CDR2 SQIVND (reference sequence). The CDR3 length is 15 residues.

The chain combines TRBV11-2 with TRBJ2-1, with TRBD1 matching over 7 bases. CDR3 length equals 16 residues. J lost 4 bases, V lost 6 bases, and 12 bases had no gene match. CDR1 is SGHAT, CDR2 FQNNGV, per germline. The CDR3 here is CASSPTGSVLYNEQFF. The CDR3 region has the DNA TGTGCCAGCAGTCCGACAGGGTCGGTCCTTTACAATGAGCAGTTCTTC.

The chain employs TRBV13 and TRBJ2-7; D is perhaps TRBD1 or TRBD2 (5 bases each). The germline V gene has CDR1 PRHDT and CDR2 FYEKMQ (reference sequence). V was cut by 5 bases and J by 0 bases, with 11 bases left in between. The CDR3 is made up of 14 amino acids. The CDR3 sequence is CASSTGPSSYEQYF. CDR3 DNA: TGTGCCAGCAGCACGGGGCCCAGCTCCTACGAGCAGTACTTC.

V and J are TRBV6-1 and TRBJ2-3, with 9 bases that match TRBD1. CDR3 length equals 17 residues. The germline gives CDR1 MNHNS, CDR2 SASEGT. With V trimmed by 4 bases and J by 3 bases, 11 bases remained unmatched. CDR3 loop: CASSAYIGQGLTDTQYF. In DNA form, the CDR3 reads TGTGCCAGCAGTGCCTACATCGGACAGGGGTTGACAGATACGCAGTATTTT.

The J gene is TRBJ1-5, the V gene TRBV5-6; a weak D match, TRBD1 (6 bases). V was clipped by 0 bases and J by 3 bases, with 16 bases between them. The CDR3 sequence is 17 residues long. Looked up from germline, CDR1 is SGHDT and CDR2 is YYEEEE. The CDR3 is CASSLGMGAADNQPQHF. CDR3 DNA sequence: TGTGCCAGCAGCTTGGGGATGGGGGCAGCCGACAATCAGCCCCAGCATTTT. Together with reference TRBV5-6 and TRBJ1-5, the CDR3 gives the full variable domain: DAGVTQSPTHLIKTRGQQVTLRCSPKSGHDTVSWYQQALGQGPQFIFQYYEEEERQRGNFPDRFSGHQFPNYSSELNVNALLLGDSALYLCASSLGMGAADNQPQHFGDGTRLSIL.

This clone was seen once. The rearrangement uses TRBV13 and TRBJ2-7; D unresolved. There are 14 residues in the CDR3. Trimming shortened V by 0 bases and J by 0 bases, and 6 bases separated the two germline ends. The germline CDR1 and CDR2 sequences are PRHDT and FYEKMQ (reference sequence). The CDR3 reads CASSLGQSSYEQYF. The CDR3 DNA reads TGTGCCAGCAGCTTAGGACAGAGCTCCTACGAGCAGTACTTC. The variable domain in full, with the rest retrieved from reference TRBV13 and TRBJ2-7, is AAGVIQSPRHLIKEKRETATLKCYPIPRHDTVYWYQQGPGQDPQFLISFYEKMQSDKGSIPDRFSAQQFSDYHSELNMSSLELGDSALYFCASSLGQSSYEQYFGPGTRLTVT.

The chain combines TRBV10-3 with TRBJ2-1; 7 bases line up with TRBD1. The V gene end was trimmed by 1 base and the J gene end by 5 bases; junction bases not matched to a gene: 8. The CDR3 loop spans 16 amino acids. Germline V CDR1 and CDR2: ENHRY, SYGVKD. CDR3 DNA: TGTGCCATCAGTGAGTGGGGGACACAGGGGCACAATGAGCAGTTCTTC. Its translation: CAISEWGTQGHNEQFF.

This clone has only a few counts. This chain connects TRBV15 to TRBJ1-4; tentatively, D is TRBD1 (5 bases). Trimming cost V 2 bases and J 7 bases, with 17 bases left between them. The CDR3 contains 16 residues. Germline V gene data show CDR1 as LNHNV and CDR2 as YYDKDF (reference sequence). In nucleotides, the CDR3 is TGTGCCACCAGCAGACAGGACACCACTAAGGGTGAAAAACTGTTTTTT. Amino acids: CATSRQDTTKGEKLFF.